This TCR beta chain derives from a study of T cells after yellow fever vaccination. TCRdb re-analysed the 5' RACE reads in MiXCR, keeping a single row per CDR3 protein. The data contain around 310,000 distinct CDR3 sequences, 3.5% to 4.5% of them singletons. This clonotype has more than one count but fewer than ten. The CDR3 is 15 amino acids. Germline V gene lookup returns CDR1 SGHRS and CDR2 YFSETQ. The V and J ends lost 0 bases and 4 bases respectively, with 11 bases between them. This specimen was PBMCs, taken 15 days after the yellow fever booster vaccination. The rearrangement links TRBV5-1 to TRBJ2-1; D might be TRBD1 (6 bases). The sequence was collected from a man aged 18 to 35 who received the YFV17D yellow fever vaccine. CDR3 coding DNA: TGCGCCAGCAGCTTGGTCAGGGGTACGTACAATGAGCAGTTCTTC. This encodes CASSLVRGTYNEQFF.